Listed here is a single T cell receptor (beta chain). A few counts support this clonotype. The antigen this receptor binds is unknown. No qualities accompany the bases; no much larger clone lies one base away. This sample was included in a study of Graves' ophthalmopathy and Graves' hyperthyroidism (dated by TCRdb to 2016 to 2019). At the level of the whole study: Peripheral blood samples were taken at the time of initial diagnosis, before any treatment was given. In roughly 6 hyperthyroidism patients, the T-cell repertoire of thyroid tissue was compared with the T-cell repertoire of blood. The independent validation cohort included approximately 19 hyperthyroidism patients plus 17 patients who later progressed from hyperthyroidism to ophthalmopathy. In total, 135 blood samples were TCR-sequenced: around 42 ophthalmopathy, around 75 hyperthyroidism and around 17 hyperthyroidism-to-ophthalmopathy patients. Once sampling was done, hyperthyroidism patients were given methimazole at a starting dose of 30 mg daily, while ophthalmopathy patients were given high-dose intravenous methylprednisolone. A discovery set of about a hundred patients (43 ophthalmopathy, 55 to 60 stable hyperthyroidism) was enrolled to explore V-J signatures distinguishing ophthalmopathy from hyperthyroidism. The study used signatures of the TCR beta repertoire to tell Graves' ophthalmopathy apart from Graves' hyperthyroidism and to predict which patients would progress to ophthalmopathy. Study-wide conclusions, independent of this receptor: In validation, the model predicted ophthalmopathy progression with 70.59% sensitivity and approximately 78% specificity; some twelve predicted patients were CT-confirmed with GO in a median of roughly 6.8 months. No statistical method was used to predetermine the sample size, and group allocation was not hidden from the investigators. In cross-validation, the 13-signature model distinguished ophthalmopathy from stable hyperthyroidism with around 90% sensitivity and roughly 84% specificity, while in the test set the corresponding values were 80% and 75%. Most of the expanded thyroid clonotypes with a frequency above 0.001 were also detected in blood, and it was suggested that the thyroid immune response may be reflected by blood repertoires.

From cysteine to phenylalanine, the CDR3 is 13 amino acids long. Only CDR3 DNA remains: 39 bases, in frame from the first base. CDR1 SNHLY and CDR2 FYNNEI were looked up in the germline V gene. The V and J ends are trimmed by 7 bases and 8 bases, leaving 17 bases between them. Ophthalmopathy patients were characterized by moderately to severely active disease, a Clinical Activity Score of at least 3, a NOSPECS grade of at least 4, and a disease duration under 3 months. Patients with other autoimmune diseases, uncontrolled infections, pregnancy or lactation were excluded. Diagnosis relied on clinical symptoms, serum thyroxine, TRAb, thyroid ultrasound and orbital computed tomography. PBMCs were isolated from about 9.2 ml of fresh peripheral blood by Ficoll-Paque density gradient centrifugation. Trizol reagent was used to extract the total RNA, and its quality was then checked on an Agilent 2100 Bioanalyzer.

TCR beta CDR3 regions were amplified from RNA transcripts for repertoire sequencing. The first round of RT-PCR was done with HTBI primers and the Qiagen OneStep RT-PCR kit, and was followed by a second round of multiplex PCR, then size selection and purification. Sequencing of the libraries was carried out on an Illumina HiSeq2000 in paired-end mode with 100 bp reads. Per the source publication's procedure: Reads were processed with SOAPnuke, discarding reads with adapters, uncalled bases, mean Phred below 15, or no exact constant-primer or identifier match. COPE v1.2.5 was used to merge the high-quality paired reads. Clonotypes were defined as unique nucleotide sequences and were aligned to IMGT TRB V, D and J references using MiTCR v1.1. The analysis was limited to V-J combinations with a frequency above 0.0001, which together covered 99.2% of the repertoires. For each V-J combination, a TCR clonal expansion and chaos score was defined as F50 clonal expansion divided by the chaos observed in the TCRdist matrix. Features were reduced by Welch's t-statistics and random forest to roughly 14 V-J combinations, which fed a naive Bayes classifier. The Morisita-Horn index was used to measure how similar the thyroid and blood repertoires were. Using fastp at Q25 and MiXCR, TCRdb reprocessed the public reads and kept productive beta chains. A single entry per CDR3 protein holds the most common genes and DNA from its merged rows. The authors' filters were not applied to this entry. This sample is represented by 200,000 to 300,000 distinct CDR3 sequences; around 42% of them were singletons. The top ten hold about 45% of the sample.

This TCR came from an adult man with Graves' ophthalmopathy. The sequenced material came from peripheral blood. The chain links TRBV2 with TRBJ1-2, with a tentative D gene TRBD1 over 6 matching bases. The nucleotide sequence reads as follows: TGTGCCAGCAAGGAGGACAGTCCGGGGGGCTACACCTTC. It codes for CASKEDSPGGYTF. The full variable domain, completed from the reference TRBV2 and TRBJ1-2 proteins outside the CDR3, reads EPEVTQTPSHQVTQMGQEVILRCVPISNHLYFYWYRQILGQKVEFLVSFYNNEISEKSEIFDDQFSVERPDGSNFTLKIRSTKLEDSAMYFCASKEDSPGGYTFGSGTRLTVV.